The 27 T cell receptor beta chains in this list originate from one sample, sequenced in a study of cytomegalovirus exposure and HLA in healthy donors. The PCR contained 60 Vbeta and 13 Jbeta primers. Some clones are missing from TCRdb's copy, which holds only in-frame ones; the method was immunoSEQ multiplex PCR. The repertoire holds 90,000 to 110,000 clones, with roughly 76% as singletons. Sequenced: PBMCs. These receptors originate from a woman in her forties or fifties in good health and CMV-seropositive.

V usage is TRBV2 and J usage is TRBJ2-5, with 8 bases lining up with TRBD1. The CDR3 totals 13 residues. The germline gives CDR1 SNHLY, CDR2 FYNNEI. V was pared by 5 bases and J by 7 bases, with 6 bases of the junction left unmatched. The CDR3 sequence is CASSPGGSGTQYF. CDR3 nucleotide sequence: TGTGCCAGCAGTCCAGGGGGCAGCGGGACCCAGTACTTC.

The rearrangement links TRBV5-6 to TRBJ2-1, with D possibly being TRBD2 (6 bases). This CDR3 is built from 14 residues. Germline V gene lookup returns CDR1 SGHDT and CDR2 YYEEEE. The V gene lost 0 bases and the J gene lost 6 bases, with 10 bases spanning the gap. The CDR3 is CASSLGAGVNEQFF. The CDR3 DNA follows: TGTGCCAGCAGCTTGGGAGCGGGCGTCAATGAGCAGTTCTTC.

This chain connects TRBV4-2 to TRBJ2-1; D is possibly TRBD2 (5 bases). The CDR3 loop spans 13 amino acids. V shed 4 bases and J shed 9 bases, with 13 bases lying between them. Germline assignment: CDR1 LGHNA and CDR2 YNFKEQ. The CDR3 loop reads CASSPPGRAEQFF. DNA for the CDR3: TGTGCCAGCAGCCCTCCGGGAAGGGCTGAGCAGTTCTTC.

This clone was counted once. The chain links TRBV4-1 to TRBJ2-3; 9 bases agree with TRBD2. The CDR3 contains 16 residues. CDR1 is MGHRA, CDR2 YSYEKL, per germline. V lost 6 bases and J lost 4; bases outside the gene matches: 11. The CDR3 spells CASSPGGAGGPDTQYF. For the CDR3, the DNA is TGCGCCAGCAGTCCTGGGGGAGCGGGGGGCCCAGATACGCAGTATTTT.

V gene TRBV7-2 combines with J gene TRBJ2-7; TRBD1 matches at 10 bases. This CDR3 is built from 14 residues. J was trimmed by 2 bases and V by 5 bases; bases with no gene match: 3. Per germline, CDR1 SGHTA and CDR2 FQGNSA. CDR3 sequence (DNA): TGTGCCAGCAGCCCCGGGACAGGGGCCTACGAGCAGTACTTC. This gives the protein CASSPGTGAYEQYF.

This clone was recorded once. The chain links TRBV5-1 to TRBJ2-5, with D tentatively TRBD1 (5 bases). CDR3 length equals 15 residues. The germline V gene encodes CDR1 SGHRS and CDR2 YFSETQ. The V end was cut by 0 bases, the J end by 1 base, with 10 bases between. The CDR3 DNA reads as TGCGCCAGCAGCTTGGGGGGCAGTGGCCAAGAGACCCAGTACTTC. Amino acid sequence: CASSLGGSGQETQYF.

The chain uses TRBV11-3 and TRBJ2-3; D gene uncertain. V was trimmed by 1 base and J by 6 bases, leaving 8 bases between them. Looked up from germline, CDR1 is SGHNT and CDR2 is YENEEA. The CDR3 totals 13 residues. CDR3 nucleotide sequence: TGTGCCAGCAGCTTAGCCCCGAGTGATACGCAGTATTTT. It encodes CASSLAPSDTQYF. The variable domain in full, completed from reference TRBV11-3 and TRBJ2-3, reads EAGVVQSPRYKIIEKKQPVAFWCNPISGHNTLYWYLQNLGQGPELLIRYENEEAVDDSQLPKDRFSAERLKGVDSTLKIQPAELGDSAVYLCASSLAPSDTQYFGPGTRLTVL.

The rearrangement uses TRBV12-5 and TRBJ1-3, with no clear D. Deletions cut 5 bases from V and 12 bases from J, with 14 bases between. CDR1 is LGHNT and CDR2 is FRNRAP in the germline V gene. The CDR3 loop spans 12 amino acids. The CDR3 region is CASGPPGVNIYF. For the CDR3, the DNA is TGTGCTAGTGGTCCCCCCGGGGTTAACATATATTTT. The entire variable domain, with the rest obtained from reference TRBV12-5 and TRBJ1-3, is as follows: DARVTQTPRHKVTEMGQEVTMRCQPILGHNTVFWYRQTMMQGLELLAYFRNRAPLDDSGMPKDRFSAEMPDATLATLKIQPSEPRDSAVYFCASGPPGVNIYFGEGSWLTVV.

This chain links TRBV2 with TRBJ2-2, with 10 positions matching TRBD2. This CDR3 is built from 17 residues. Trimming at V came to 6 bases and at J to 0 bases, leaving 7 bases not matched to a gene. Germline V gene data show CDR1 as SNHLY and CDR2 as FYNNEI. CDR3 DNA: TGTGCCAGCAGCCCCAGCCTAGCGGGAGCGAACACCGGGGAGCTGTTTTTT. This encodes CASSPSLAGANTGELFF.

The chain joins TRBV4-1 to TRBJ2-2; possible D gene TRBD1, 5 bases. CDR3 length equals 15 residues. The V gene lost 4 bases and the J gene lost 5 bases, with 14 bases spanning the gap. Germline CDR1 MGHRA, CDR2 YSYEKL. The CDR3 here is CASSLGHLGTGELFF. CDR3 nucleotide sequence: TGCGCCAGCAGCCTTGGACACCTGGGGACCGGGGAGCTGTTTTTT.

The CDR3 reads CASSGGQIYNSPLHF. The CDR3 region has the DNA TGTGCCAGCAGCGGGGGCCAGATTTATAATTCACCCCTCCACTTT. V gene TRBV7-8 combines with J gene TRBJ1-6, with a possible D match to TRBD1 (6 bases). The CDR3 has 15 residues. Trimming took off 5 bases at V and 4 bases at J, with 12 bases between the two ends. Germline V lookup: CDR1 SGHVS, CDR2 FQNEAQ. The complete variable domain, with remaining parts taken from reference TRBV7-8 and TRBJ1-6, reads GAGVSQSPRYKVAKRGQDVALRCDPISGHVSLFWYQQALGQGPEFLTYFQNEAQLDKSGLPSDRFFAERPEGSVSTLKIQRTQQEDSAVYLCASSGGQIYNSPLHFGNGTRLTVT.

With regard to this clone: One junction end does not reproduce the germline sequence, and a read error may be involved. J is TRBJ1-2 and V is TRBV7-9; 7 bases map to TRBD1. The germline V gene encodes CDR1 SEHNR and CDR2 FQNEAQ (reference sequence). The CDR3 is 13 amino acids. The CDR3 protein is CSSSFGTETGYTF. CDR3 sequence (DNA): TGTTCCAGCAGCTTCGGGACAGAGACGGGCTACACCTTC.

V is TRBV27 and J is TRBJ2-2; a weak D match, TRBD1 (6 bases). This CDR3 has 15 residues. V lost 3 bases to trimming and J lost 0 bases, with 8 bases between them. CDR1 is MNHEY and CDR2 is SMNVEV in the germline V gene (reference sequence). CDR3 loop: CASSLQGSNTGELFF. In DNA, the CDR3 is TGTGCCAGCAGTTTGCAGGGGTCGAACACCGGGGAGCTGTTTTTT.

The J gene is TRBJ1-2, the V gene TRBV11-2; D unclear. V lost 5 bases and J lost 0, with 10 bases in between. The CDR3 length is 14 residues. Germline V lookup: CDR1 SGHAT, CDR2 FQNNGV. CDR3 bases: TGTGCCAGCAGCCCTAGACGGACTAACTATGGCTACACCTTC. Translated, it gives CASSPRRTNYGYTF.

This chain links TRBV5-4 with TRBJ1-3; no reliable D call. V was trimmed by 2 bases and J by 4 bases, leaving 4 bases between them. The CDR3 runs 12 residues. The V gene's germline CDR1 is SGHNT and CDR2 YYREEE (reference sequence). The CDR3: CASSFRGNTIYF. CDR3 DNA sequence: TGTGCCAGCAGCTTCAGAGGAAACACCATATATTTT.

CDR3 region: CASSPGMVFEQYF. The CDR3 DNA reads TGTGCCAGCAGCCCCGGGATGGTCTTCGAGCAGTACTTC. This chain uses TRBV11-2 with TRBJ2-5; TRBD2 is a possible D gene (5 bases). The J call is in doubt because the DNA end fits TRBJ2-7 better. Germline CDR1 and CDR2: SGHAT and FQNNGV. CDR3 length: 13 residues.

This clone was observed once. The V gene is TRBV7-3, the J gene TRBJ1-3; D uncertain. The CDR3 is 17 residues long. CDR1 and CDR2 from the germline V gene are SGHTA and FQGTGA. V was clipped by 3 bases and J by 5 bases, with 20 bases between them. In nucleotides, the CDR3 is TGTGCCAGCAGCTTCTATTTACTACCCTTTTTCCGAAACACCATATATTTT. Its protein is CASSFYLLPFFRNTIYF.

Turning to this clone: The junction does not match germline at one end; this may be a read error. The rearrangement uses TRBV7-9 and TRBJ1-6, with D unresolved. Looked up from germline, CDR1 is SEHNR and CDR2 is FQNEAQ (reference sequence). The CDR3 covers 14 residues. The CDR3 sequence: CASSLARGNSLLHF. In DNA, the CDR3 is TGTGCCAGCAGCTTAGCGCGGGGAAACTCACTCCTCCACTTT. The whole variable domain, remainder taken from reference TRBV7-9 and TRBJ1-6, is DTGVSQNPRHKITKRGQNVTFRCDPISEHNRLYWYRQTLGQGPEFLTYFQNEAQLEKSRLLSDRFSAERPKGSFSTLEIQRTEQGDSAMYLCASSLARGNSLLHFGNGTRLTVT.

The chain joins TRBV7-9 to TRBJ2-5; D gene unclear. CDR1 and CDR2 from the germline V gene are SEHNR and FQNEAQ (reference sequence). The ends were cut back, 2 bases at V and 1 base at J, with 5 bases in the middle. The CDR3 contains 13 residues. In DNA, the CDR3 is TGTGCCAGCAGCTTAAGCGCCCAAGAGACCCAGTACTTC. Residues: CASSLSAQETQYF.

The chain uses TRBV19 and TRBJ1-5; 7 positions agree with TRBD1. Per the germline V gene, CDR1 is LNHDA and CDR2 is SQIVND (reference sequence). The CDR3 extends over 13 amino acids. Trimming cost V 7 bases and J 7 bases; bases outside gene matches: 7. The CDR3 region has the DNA TGTGCCAGTAATCAGGGGGTCGGCCAGCCCCAGCATTTT. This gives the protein CASNQGVGQPQHF.

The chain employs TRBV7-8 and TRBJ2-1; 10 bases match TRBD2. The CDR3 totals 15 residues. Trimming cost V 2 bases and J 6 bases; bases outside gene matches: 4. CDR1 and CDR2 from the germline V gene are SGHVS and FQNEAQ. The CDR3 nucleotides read TGTGCCAGCAGCTTAATTCTAGCGGGAGTCAATGAGCAGTTCTTC. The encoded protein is CASSLILAGVNEQFF. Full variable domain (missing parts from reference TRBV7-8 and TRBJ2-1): GAGVSQSPRYKVAKRGQDVALRCDPISGHVSLFWYQQALGQGPEFLTYFQNEAQLDKSGLPSDRFFAERPEGSVSTLKIQRTQQEDSAVYLCASSLILAGVNEQFFGPGTRLTVL.

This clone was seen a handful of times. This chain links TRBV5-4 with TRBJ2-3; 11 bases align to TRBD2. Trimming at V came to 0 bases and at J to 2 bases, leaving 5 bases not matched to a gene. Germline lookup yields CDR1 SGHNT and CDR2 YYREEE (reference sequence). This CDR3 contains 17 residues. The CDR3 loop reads CASSLGLAGGLTDTQYF. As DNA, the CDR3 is TGTGCCAGCAGCTTGGGGCTAGCGGGGGGACTCACAGATACGCAGTATTTT.

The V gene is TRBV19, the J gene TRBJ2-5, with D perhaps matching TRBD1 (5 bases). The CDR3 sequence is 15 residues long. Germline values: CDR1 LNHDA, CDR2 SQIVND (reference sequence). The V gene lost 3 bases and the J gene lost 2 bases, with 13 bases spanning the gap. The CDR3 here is CASSMTQGPQETQYF. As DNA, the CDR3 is TGTGCCAGTAGTATGACGCAGGGCCCACAAGAGACCCAGTACTTC.

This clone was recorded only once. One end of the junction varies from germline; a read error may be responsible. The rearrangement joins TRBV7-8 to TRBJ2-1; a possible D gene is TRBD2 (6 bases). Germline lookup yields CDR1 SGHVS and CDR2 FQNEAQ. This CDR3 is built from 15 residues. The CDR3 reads CASRLEGTEYNEQFF. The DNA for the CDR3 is TGTGCCAGCAGGTTAGAAGGGACTGAGTACAATGAGCAGTTCTTC.

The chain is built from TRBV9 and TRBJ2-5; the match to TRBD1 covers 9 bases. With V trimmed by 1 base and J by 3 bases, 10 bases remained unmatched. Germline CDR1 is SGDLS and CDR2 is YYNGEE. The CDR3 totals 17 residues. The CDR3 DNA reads TGTGCCAGCAGCGTATCCAGTGGACAGGGGCCCGAAGAGACCCAGTACTTC. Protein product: CASSVSSGQGPEETQYF.

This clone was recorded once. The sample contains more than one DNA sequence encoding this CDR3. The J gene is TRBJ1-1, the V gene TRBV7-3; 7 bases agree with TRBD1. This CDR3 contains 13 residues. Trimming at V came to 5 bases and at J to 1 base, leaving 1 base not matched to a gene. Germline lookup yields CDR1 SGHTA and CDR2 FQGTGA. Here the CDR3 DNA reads TGTGCCAGCAGCCGGGACAGGAACACTGAAGCTTTCTTT. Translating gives CASSRDRNTEAFF.

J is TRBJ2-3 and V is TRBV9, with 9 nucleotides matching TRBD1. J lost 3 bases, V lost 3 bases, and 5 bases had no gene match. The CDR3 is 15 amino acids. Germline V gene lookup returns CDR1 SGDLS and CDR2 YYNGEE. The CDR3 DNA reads TGTGCCAGCAGCGCCACCGGGACAGGGACAGATACGCAGTATTTT. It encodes CASSATGTGTDTQYF.